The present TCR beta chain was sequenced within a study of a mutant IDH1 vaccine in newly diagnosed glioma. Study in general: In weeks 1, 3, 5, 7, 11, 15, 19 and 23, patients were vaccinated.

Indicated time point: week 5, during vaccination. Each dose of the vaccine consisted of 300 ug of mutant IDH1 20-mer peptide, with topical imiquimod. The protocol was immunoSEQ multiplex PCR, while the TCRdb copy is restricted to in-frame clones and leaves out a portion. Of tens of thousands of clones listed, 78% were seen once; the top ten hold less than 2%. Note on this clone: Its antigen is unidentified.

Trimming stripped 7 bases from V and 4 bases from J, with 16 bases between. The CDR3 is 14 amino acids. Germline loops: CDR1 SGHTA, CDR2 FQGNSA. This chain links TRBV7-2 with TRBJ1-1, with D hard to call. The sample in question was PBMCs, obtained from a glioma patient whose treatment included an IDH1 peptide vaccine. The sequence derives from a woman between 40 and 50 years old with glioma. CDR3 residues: CASTSAGGSTEAFF. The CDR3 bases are TGTGCCAGCACCTCGGCGGGCGGGAGCACTGAAGCTTTCTTT.